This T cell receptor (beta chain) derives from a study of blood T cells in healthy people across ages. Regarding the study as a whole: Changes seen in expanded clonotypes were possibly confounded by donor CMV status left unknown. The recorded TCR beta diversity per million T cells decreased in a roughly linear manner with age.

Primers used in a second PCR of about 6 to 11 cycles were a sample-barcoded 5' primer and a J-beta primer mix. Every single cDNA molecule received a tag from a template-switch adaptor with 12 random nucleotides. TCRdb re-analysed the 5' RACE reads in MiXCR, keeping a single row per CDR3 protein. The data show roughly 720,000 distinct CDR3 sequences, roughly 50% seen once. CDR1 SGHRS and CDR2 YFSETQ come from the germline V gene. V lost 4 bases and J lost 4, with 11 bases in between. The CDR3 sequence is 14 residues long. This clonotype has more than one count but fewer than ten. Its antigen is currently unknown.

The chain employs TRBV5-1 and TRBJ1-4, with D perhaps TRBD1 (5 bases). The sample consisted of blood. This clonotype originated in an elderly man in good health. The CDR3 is CASSLRTSNEKLFF. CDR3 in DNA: TGCGCCAGCAGCCTCCGGACAAGTAATGAAAAACTGTTTTTT.